This T cell receptor beta chain is from a study of cytomegalovirus exposure and HLA in healthy donors. Overall study: A data release that came early held tens of millions of unique TCRs from HLA-typed donors. Overall study results and limits: High sensitivity and specificity were reportedly achieved when the classifier diagnosed cytomegalovirus status. Cytomegalovirus-associated status was assigned to about 170 TCR beta chains.

This clone was seen a handful of times. Its antigen is currently unknown. The study ran its PCR with 60 Vbeta and 13 Jbeta primers. Data came from immunoSEQ multiplex PCR; TCRdb stores just in-frame clones and leaves some out. Seen here are roughly 86,000 clones, around four fifths observed once, and the top ten hold approximately 7.4%. Germline trimming cut 6 bases from V and 6 bases from J; bases unmatched to any gene: 8. CDR3 length equals 14 residues. The germline CDR1 and CDR2 sequences are MNHNY and SVGAGI (reference sequence). This TCR was recovered from a man aged 45-60 years in good health and CMV-seropositive. V gene TRBV6-6 combines with J gene TRBJ2-7, with 10 bases identical to TRBD1. What was sequenced was PBMCs. The CDR3 is CASSRDRGPSEQYF. The CDR3 DNA is TGTGCCAGCAGCCGAGACAGGGGGCCCTCCGAGCAGTACTTC.